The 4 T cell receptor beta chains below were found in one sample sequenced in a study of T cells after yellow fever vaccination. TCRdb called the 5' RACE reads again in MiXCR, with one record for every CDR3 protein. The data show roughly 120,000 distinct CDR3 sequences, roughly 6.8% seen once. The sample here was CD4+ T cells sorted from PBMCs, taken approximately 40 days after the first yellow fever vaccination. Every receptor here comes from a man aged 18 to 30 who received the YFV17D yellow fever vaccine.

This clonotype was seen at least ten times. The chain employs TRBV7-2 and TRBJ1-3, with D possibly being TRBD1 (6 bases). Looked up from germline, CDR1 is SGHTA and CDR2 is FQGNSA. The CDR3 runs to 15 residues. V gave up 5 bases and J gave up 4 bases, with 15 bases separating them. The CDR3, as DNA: TGTGCCAGCAGCGTACAGGGTTCGGCAGGAAACACCATATATTTT. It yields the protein CASSVQGSAGNTIYF.

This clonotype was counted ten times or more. CDR3 bases: TGTGCCAGCAGTAACCCCGGGGGGGAGGATACGCAGTATTTT. As protein: CASSNPGGEDTQYF. V is TRBV28 and J is TRBJ2-3; 8 bases match TRBD2. V was pared by 5 bases and J by 6 bases, with 7 bases of the junction left unmatched. The CDR3 is made up of 14 amino acids. Germline V CDR1 and CDR2: MDHEN, SYDVKM. Full variable domain (missing parts from reference TRBV28 and TRBJ2-3): DVKVTQSSRYLVKRTGEKVFLECVQDMDHENMFWYRQDPGLGLRLIYFSYDVKMKEKGDIPEGYSVSREKKERFSLILESASTNQTSMYLCASSNPGGEDTQYFGPGTRLTVL.

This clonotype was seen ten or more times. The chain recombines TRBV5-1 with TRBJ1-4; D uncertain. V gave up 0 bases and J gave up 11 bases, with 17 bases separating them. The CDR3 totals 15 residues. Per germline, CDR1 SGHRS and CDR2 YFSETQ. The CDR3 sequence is CASSLGQPAPSKLFF. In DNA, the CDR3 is TGCGCCAGCAGCTTGGGACAACCAGCCCCCTCGAAACTGTTTTTT.

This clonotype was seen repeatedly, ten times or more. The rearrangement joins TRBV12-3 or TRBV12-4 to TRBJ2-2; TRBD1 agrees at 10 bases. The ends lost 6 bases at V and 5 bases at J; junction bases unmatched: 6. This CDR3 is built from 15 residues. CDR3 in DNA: TGTGCCAGCAGGACCGGGACAGGGGCTACCGGGGAGCTGTTTTTT. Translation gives CASRTGTGATGELFF.